Each of the 22 T cell receptor beta chains below was sequenced from the same sample in a study of T cells in Graves' hyperthyroidism and ophthalmopathy. RNA transcripts served as the template for amplifying TCR beta CDR3 regions. During a first-round RT-PCR of the TCR CDR3, the HTBI primer set was used. TCRdb reanalysed the multiplex PCR reads using MiXCR and keeps one entry per CDR3 protein. The repertoire holds about 610,000 distinct CDR3 sequences, with approximately 15% as singletons. The source material was blood. The receptor set was obtained from a woman between 40 and 50 years old with Graves' ophthalmopathy.

In its sample, this clonotype was seen a few times. The V call is TRBV10-2, the J call TRBJ2-7, with no clear D. V was clipped by 1 base and J by 5 bases, with 9 bases between them. In germline, CDR1 is WSHSY, CDR2 SAAADI. The CDR3 extends over 13 amino acids. CDR3 sequence: CASSEYEADEQYF. CDR3 coding DNA: TGCGCCAGCAGTGAGTATGAGGCGGACGAGCAGTACTTC.

A few counts support this clonotype. The rearrangement links TRBV18 to TRBJ2-1; D gene unclear. This CDR3 is 16 amino acids long. Germline CDR1 reads KGHSH; CDR2 reads LQKENI. Trimming stripped 1 base from V and 0 bases from J, with 10 bases between. CDR3 nucleotides: TGTGCCAGCTCACCACAGAGCCTAAGCTCCTACAATGAGCAGTTCTTC. It specifies CASSPQSLSSYNEQFF.

This clonotype was seen at least ten times. The gene calls are TRBV20-1 and TRBJ2-3; 8 bases line up with TRBD1. V was clipped by 3 bases and J by 3 bases; unmatched bases: 2. The CDR3 extends over 13 amino acids. Per the germline V gene, CDR1 is DFQATT and CDR2 is SNEGSKA (reference sequence). The CDR3 region is CSASRGRTDTQYF. The CDR3 DNA follows: TGCAGTGCTAGCAGGGGGCGGACAGATACGCAGTATTTT.

This chain joins TRBV7-8 and TRBJ2-7; 7 bases match TRBD1. Germline V gene lookup returns CDR1 SGHVS and CDR2 FQNEAQ. The CDR3 consists of 14 residues. V dropped 2 bases and J dropped 5; count of bases not matched to a gene: 6. CDR3 loop: CASSLWDSLDEQYF. The CDR3 DNA follows: TGTGCCAGCAGCTTATGGGACAGCTTGGACGAGCAGTACTTC. Drawing the rest from reference TRBV7-8 and TRBJ2-7, the complete variable domain is GAGVSQSPRYKVAKRGQDVALRCDPISGHVSLFWYQQALGQGPEFLTYFQNEAQLDKSGLPSDRFFAERPEGSVSTLKIQRTQQEDSAVYLCASSLWDSLDEQYFGPGTRLTVT.

The rearrangement links TRBV24-1 to TRBJ2-3; TRBD1 matches 9 bases. This CDR3 is 16 amino acids long. Germline CDR1 and CDR2: KGHDR and SFDVKD. J gave up 2 bases and V 1 base, and 3 bases lay outside the gene matches. The CDR3 sequence is CATSDFDRGNTDTQYF. CDR3 nucleotides: TGTGCCACCAGTGATTTCGACAGGGGGAACACAGATACGCAGTATTTT.

This clonotype was counted many times. The rearrangement links TRBV6-2 or TRBV6-3 to TRBJ2-1; 14 bases map to TRBD2. V dropped 2 bases and J dropped 8; count of bases not matched to a gene: 8. CDR3 length: 17 residues. In germline, CDR1 is MNHEY, CDR2 SVGEGT. This chain's CDR3 is CASSYIPGTSGSDEQFF. The CDR3, as DNA: TGTGCCAGCAGTTACATCCCCGGGACTAGCGGGAGCGATGAGCAGTTCTTC.

This clonotype has just a few counts. The rearrangement joins TRBV20-1 to TRBJ2-7; no clear D gene. Deletions cut 8 bases from V and 2 bases from J, with 13 bases between. Germline V gene lookup returns CDR1 DFQATT and CDR2 SNEGSKA (reference sequence). There are 12 residues in the CDR3. The CDR3, as DNA: TGCAGTACGACCGCGCCAACCTACGAGCAGTACTTC. It is translated as CSTTAPTYEQYF.

This clonotype was recorded a few times. The chain uses TRBV7-3 and TRBJ2-3; D remains unclear. V was cut by 0 bases and J by 3 bases, with 19 bases left in between. Germline loops: CDR1 SGHTA, CDR2 FQGTGA. The CDR3 covers 18 residues. The CDR3 nucleotides read TGTGCCAGCAGCTTAACGGGCTTGGCGGCCCTAGGGACAGATACGCAGTATTTT. This translates into CASSLTGLAALGTDTQYF. The full variable domain, in which reference TRBV7-3 and TRBJ2-3 provide the parts outside the CDR3, is GAGVSQTPSNKVTEKGKYVELRCDPISGHTALYWYRQSLGQGPEFLIYFQGTGAADDSGLPNDRFFAVRPEGSVSTLKIQRTERGDSAVYLCASSLTGLAALGTDTQYFGPGTRLTVL.

This chain links TRBV4-1 with TRBJ1-2; D perhaps matches TRBD1 (5 bases). Germline CDR1 and CDR2: MGHRA and YSYEKL. The CDR3 is 19 amino acids. V dropped 4 bases and J dropped 6 bases, with 30 bases sitting between them. CDR3 residues: CASSPAPLRQRHASDGYTF. The CDR3 nucleotides read TGCGCCAGCAGCCCAGCACCCCTTCGACAGCGCCATGCGTCGGATGGCTACACCTTC.

A few counts support this clonotype. The rearrangement uses TRBV6-1 and TRBJ1-4, with TRBD1 matching 7 bases. The CDR3 runs to 13 residues. Per germline, CDR1 MNHNS and CDR2 SASEGT. Trimming removed 6 bases from V and 7 bases from J; junction bases left unmatched: 5. As DNA, the CDR3 is TGTGCCAGCAGGAAAGACAGGGTTGAAAAACTGTTTTTT. It codes for CASRKDRVEKLFF.

Details on this clonotype: A clone one base away is much larger, so this may be a read error. The chain has TRBV28 and TRBJ2-3; the match to TRBD1 covers 8 bases. Germline CDR1 is MDHEN and CDR2 is SYDVKM. The CDR3 loop spans 16 amino acids. This CDR3 reads CASSLTQGAPPDMQYF. Here the CDR3 DNA reads TGTGCCAGCAGTTTAACCCAGGGGGCTCCCCCTGATATGCAGTATTTT.

This clonotype came up many times. The chain recombines TRBV28 with TRBJ1-5; no clear D gene. V lost 3 bases, J lost 0 bases, and 6 bases lay in between. The CDR3 sequence is 14 residues long. The V gene's germline CDR1 is MDHEN and CDR2 SYDVKM. In DNA, the CDR3 is TGTGCCAGCAGTTTGGTCAGTAGCAATCAGCCCCAGCATTTT. It is translated as CASSLVSSNQPQHF.

This clonotype was seen a handful of times. This chain uses TRBV24-1 with TRBJ2-2; TRBD1 is a possible D gene (6 bases). Trimming removed 2 bases from V and 1 base from J, with 10 bases in between. This CDR3 is 16 amino acids long. The germline CDR1 and CDR2 sequences are KGHDR and SFDVKD. CDR3 sequence: CATSDSQGRNTGELFF. The CDR3 coding sequence is TGTGCCACCAGTGATTCCCAGGGGAGGAACACCGGGGAGCTGTTTTTT.

This clonotype has more than one count but fewer than ten. The V gene is TRBV2, the J gene TRBJ2-7; 9 bases fit TRBD2. The germline V gene encodes CDR1 SNHLY and CDR2 FYNNEI. CDR3 length: 14 amino acids. The V and J ends lost 7 bases and 3 bases, in that order; junction bases with no gene match: 7. The CDR3 is CASTPGTSSYEQYF. The DNA of the CDR3 is TGTGCCAGCACCCCAGGGACTAGCAGCTACGAGCAGTACTTC.

This clonotype was observed many times. This rearrangement joins TRBV28 to TRBJ2-3; the match to TRBD2 covers 11 bases. Germline assignment: CDR1 MDHEN and CDR2 SYDVKM. The CDR3 spans 16 residues. V shed 5 bases and J 6 bases; nucleotides not matched to a gene: 10. This CDR3 reads CASSPQLAGAWDTQYF. The CDR3 coding sequence is TGTGCCAGCAGTCCCCAACTAGCGGGAGCGTGGGATACGCAGTATTTT.

A word on this clonotype: A much larger clonotype is one base distant, so this may be a read error. The V call is TRBV6-1, the J call TRBJ2-1, with 8 bases fitting TRBD2. The CDR3 totals 15 residues. Germline-derived CDR1 and CDR2 are MNHNS and SASEGT. The CDR3 coding sequence is TGTGCCAGAAGTGAAGCGGGGGCCTACTTCAATGAGCAGTTCTTC. It specifies CARSEAGAYFNEQFF.

This clonotype was observed a handful of times. V and J are TRBV20-1 and TRBJ1-2; 8 bases agree with TRBD1. Germline trimming cut 7 bases from V and 5 bases from J; bases unmatched to any gene: 9. The V gene's germline CDR1 is DFQATT and CDR2 SNEGSKA (reference sequence). The CDR3 runs 13 residues. In DNA, the CDR3 is TGCAGTGTTCCGGGACAGGAGGTTTATGGCTACACCTTC. Protein sequence: CSVPGQEVYGYTF.

This clonotype was seen a handful of times. The CDR3 DNA follows: TGTGCCAGCAGACCCGCCAGGGGCCCTTTGGAGCAGTACTTC. It codes for CASRPARGPLEQYF. The V gene is TRBV13, the J gene TRBJ2-7; D is perhaps TRBD1 (6 bases). The CDR3 sequence is 14 residues long. Germline V gene data show CDR1 as PRHDT and CDR2 as FYEKMQ (reference sequence). Trimming cost V 6 bases and J 7 bases, with 19 bases left between them.

This clonotype was seen ten or more times. V and J are TRBV7-2 and TRBJ2-5; no definite D call. Germline lookup yields CDR1 SGHTA and CDR2 FQGNSA. Deletions cut 4 bases from V and 5 bases from J, with 20 bases between. The CDR3 is 16 residues long. CDR3 region: CASSYIGPAITETQYF. In DNA form, the CDR3 reads TGTGCCAGCAGCTACATCGGACCAGCCATAACGGAGACCCAGTACTTC.

Concerning this clonotype: A much larger clone lies one base from this, so it may be a read error. The rearrangement uses TRBV10-3 and TRBJ1-2; D perhaps matches TRBD1 (6 bases). CDR1 and CDR2 from the germline V gene are ENHRY and SYGVKD. CDR3 length: 12 residues. The V end was cut by 4 bases, the J end by 4 bases, with 7 bases between. The chain's CDR3 is CAISVDSYGYTF. The DNA for the CDR3 is TGTGCCATCAGTGTGGACAGCTATGGCTACACCTTC.

At least ten counts were recorded for this clonotype. V gene TRBV20-1 combines with J gene TRBJ2-3; 7 bases line up with TRBD2. J lost 2 bases, V lost 2 bases, and 10 bases had no gene match. Germline V gene lookup returns CDR1 DFQATT and CDR2 SNEGSKA (reference sequence). This CDR3 is 16 amino acids long. In DNA form, the CDR3 reads TGCAGTGCTAGAAAATTCGGCGGGACTAACACAGATACGCAGTATTTT. It is translated as CSARKFGGTNTDTQYF.

Points on this clonotype: A read error is possible here, since a much larger clone lies one base away. The chain employs TRBV7-2 and TRBJ1-5; D not resolved. CDR3 length: 15 residues. V lost 2 bases, J lost 2 bases, and 10 bases lay in between. Looked up from germline, CDR1 is SGHTA and CDR2 is FQGNSA. CDR3 bases: TGTGCCAGCAGCTTATCCAAGGAAGGCAATCAGCCCCAGCATTTT. It specifies CASSLSKEGNQPQHF. Supplemented by reference TRBV7-2 and TRBJ1-5, the full variable domain reads GAGVSQSPSNKVTEKGKDVELRCDPISGHTALYWYRQSLGQGLEFLIYFQGNSAPDKSGLPSDRFSAERTGGSVSTLTIQRTQQEDSAVYLCASSLSKEGNQPQHFGDGTRLSIL.